These T cell receptor beta chains were read from a single sample in a study of cytomegalovirus exposure and HLA in healthy donors. Profiling relied on immunoSEQ multiplex PCR, and the TCRdb table lists in-frame clones only, not all of them. This table has approximately 110,000 clones, 90% to 95% appearing once. The sample taken for sequencing was PBMCs. These receptors all stem from a woman aged 18-30 years in good health and CMV-seronegative. CDR3s include the opening cysteine and the closing phenylalanine or tryptophan. A D gene is named only where the DNA matches it firmly. Some rows mark clone size as missing; the rest say once, few, many or name a class of expanded clone.

J gene: TRBJ1-4
V gene: TRBV5-1
D gene: -
clone size: -
CDR3 DNA: TGCGCCAGCAGCTACGGTCAGGATGAAAAACTGTTTTTT
CDR3 protein: CASSYGQDEKLFF

J gene: TRBJ2-6
V gene: TRBV5-1
D gene: -
clone size: -
CDR3 DNA: TGCGCCACCTCAACAGGAGCAGGGGCCAACGTCCTGACTTTC
CDR3 protein: CATSTGAGANVLTF

J gene: TRBJ2-1
V gene: TRBV11-2
D gene: -
clone size: -
CDR3 DNA: TGTGCCAGCAGCCGTGACAGATACAATGAGCAGTTCTTC
CDR3 protein: CASSRDRYNEQFF

J gene: TRBJ1-2
V gene: TRBV7-3
D gene: -
clone size: -
CDR3 DNA: TGTGCCAGCAGCCCCCAGAACGACGGACAAGCCACCTTC
CDR3 protein: CASSPQNDGQATF

J gene: TRBJ1-1
V gene: TRBV10-3
D gene: TRBD1
clone size: -
CDR3 DNA: TGTGCCATCAGGGAAGGACAGGGGTTGAACACTGAAGCTTTCTTT
CDR3 protein: CAIREGQGLNTEAFF

J gene: TRBJ1-1
V gene: TRBV15
D gene: TRBD1
clone size: -
CDR3 DNA: TGTGCCACCAGCGCCCACCGGACAGGACGAACTGAAGCTTTCTTT
CDR3 protein: CATSAHRTGRTEAFF

J gene: TRBJ2-1
V gene: TRBV5-1
D gene: TRBD2
clone size: -
CDR3 DNA: TGCGCCAGCAGCTTGTCTACTAGCGTTAGCTCCTACAATGAGCAGTTCTTC
CDR3 protein: CASSLSTSVSSYNEQFF

J gene: TRBJ2-1
V gene: TRBV6-6
D gene: -
clone size: -
CDR3 DNA: TGTGCCAGCAGTGTGGGACTGCTGAATGAGCAGTTCTTC
CDR3 protein: CASSVGLLNEQFF

J gene: TRBJ1-5
V gene: TRBV27
D gene: -
clone size: -
CDR3 DNA: TGTGCCAGCGGGCCACACAGGGTTGGGAACAATCAGCCCCAGCATTTT
CDR3 protein: CASGPHRVGNNQPQHF

J gene: TRBJ2-1
V gene: TRBV5-6
D gene: TRBD2
clone size: -
CDR3 DNA: TGTGCCAGCAGCTTTAGGTACGGGGGGGACTACAATGAGCAGTTCTTC
CDR3 protein: CASSFRYGGDYNEQFF

J gene: TRBJ1-1
V gene: TRBV6-5
D gene: -
clone size: -
CDR3 DNA: TGTGCCAGCAGCAGGCCCGGGGGGACTGAAGCTTTCTTT
CDR3 protein: CASSRPGGTEAFF

J gene: TRBJ2-5
V gene: TRBV5-1
D gene: TRBD1
clone size: -
CDR3 DNA: TGCGCCAGCAGCCCCCAGAACAGGGGATGGAGAGAGACCCAGTACTTC
CDR3 protein: CASSPQNRGWRETQYF

J gene: TRBJ1-2
V gene: TRBV6-6
D gene: -
clone size: -
CDR3 DNA: TGTGCCAGCAGTTACTCCGGACAGTCCGATGGCTACACCTTC
CDR3 protein: CASSYSGQSDGYTF

J gene: TRBJ2-3
V gene: TRBV5-6
D gene: -
clone size: -
CDR3 DNA: TGTGCCAGCAGCAACGGACACACAGATACGCAGTATTTT
CDR3 protein: CASSNGHTDTQYF

J gene: TRBJ1-5
V gene: TRBV28
D gene: -
clone size: -
CDR3 DNA: TGTGCCAGCAGTTTCAGTGTTGGGGCTGATCAGCCCCAGCATTTT
CDR3 protein: CASSFSVGADQPQHF

J gene: TRBJ1-1
V gene: TRBV5-4
D gene: -
clone size: once
CDR3 DNA: TGTGCCAGCAGCATGGCAGGCGTAGAGACTGAAGCTTTCTTT
CDR3 protein: CASSMAGVETEAFF

J gene: TRBJ1-5
V gene: TRBV30
D gene: -
clone size: -
CDR3 DNA: TGTGCCTGGAGTGTAAACAGGTATAATCAGCCCCAGCATTTT
CDR3 protein: CAWSVNRYNQPQHF

J gene: TRBJ2-1
V gene: TRBV2
D gene: TRBD1
clone size: once
CDR3 DNA: TGTGCCAGAGGCCGGGACAGCCGCCCCAATGAGCAGTTCTTC
CDR3 protein: CARGRDSRPNEQFF

J gene: TRBJ2-7
V gene: TRBV18
D gene: -
clone size: -
CDR3 DNA: TGTGCCAGCTCATGGACTGTTGACGAGCAGTACTTC
CDR3 protein: CASSWTVDEQYF

J gene: TRBJ2-7
V gene: TRBV11-3
D gene: TRBD1
clone size: -
CDR3 DNA: TGTGCCAGCAGCTTAGATGGGACAGGGAGCTACGAGCAGTACTTC
CDR3 protein: CASSLDGTGSYEQYF

J gene: TRBJ1-5
V gene: TRBV28
D gene: TRBD1
clone size: -
CDR3 DNA: TGTGCCAGCAGTAGGACAGGGGTCGGACAGCCCCAGCATTTT
CDR3 protein: CASSRTGVGQPQHF

J gene: TRBJ2-3
V gene: TRBV20-1
D gene: -
clone size: -
CDR3 DNA: TGCAGTGCGAGAAAGGGGGATACGCAGTATTTT
CDR3 protein: CSARKGDTQYF

J gene: TRBJ1-2
V gene: TRBV6-5
D gene: -
clone size: -
CDR3 DNA: TGTGCCAGCAGTTACGGGGGCGACTATGGCTACACCTTC
CDR3 protein: CASSYGGDYGYTF

J gene: TRBJ2-3
V gene: TRBV28
D gene: TRBD2
clone size: -
CDR3 DNA: TGTGCCAGCAGTTTACCTAGCGGGGGGCCGGTTCTCACAGATACGCAGTATTTT
CDR3 protein: CASSLPSGGPVLTDTQYF

J gene: TRBJ2-5
V gene: TRBV7-9
D gene: TRBD2
clone size: -
CDR3 DNA: TGTGCCAGCAGCCGGGGGGAGCAAGAGACCCAGTACTTC
CDR3 protein: CASSRGEQETQYF

J gene: TRBJ1-5
V gene: TRBV12-2
D gene: -
clone size: -
CDR3 DNA: TGTGCAAGTCGCTTATTAAATCAGCCCCAGCATTTT
CDR3 protein: CASRLLNQPQHF

J gene: TRBJ1-2
V gene: TRBV7-3
D gene: TRBD1
clone size: -
CDR3 DNA: TGTGCCAGCAGCCAGGGACAGGCCTATGGCTACACCTTC
CDR3 protein: CASSQGQAYGYTF

J gene: TRBJ1-1
V gene: TRBV10-1
D gene: -
clone size: -
CDR3 DNA: TGCGCCAGCCAAGTCAGGGAAGGCACTGAAGCTTTCTTT
CDR3 protein: CASQVREGTEAFF

J gene: TRBJ2-7
V gene: TRBV4-1
D gene: TRBD1
clone size: once
CDR3 DNA: TGCGCCAGCAGCATTTTTAGGGGGACAGGGGAAGGGTCCTACGAGCAGTACTTC
CDR3 protein: CASSIFRGTGEGSYEQYF

J gene: TRBJ1-1
V gene: TRBV7-9
D gene: -
clone size: -
CDR3 DNA: TGTGCCAGCAGCTCGGATAAGTCAGGGGCTGAAGCTTTCTTT
CDR3 protein: CASSSDKSGAEAFF

J gene: TRBJ1-2
V gene: TRBV27
D gene: -
clone size: -
CDR3 DNA: TGTGCCAGCAGTCCCTACCGGGGGACCGATAAGGGTGGCTACACCTTC
CDR3 protein: CASSPYRGTDKGGYTF

J gene: TRBJ2-7
V gene: TRBV5-1
D gene: TRBD1
clone size: once
CDR3 DNA: TGCGCCAGCAGCTTGGCCCAGGGGGCTCTATACGAGCAGTACTTC
CDR3 protein: CASSLAQGALYEQYF

J gene: TRBJ2-7
V gene: TRBV7-9
D gene: -
clone size: -
CDR3 DNA: TGTGCCAGCACTGGGCGTACAGGGTCCCTCTACGAGCAGTACTTC
CDR3 protein: CASTGRTGSLYEQYF

J gene: TRBJ1-1
V gene: TRBV7-9
D gene: TRBD1
clone size: -
CDR3 DNA: TGTGCCAGCAGCCATGGGGGTGGACAGGGAAACACTGAAGCTTTCTTT
CDR3 protein: CASSHGGGQGNTEAFF

J gene: TRBJ1-5
V gene: TRBV5-1
D gene: -
clone size: -
CDR3 DNA: TGCGCCAGCAGCTTGGCCCCCGGAGCTAATCAGCCCCAGCATTTT
CDR3 protein: CASSLAPGANQPQHF

J gene: TRBJ1-5
V gene: TRBV2
D gene: -
clone size: -
CDR3 DNA: TGTGCCAGCAGTGTGTCTGACAGTTATAGCAATCAGCCCCAGCATTTT
CDR3 protein: CASSVSDSYSNQPQHF

J gene: TRBJ2-1
V gene: TRBV27
D gene: TRBD2
clone size: -
CDR3 DNA: TGTGCCAGCAGTTTAAGGAGCGGGAGGGCCGCCTACAATGAGCAGTTCTTC
CDR3 protein: CASSLRSGRAAYNEQFF

J gene: TRBJ2-3
V gene: TRBV5-1
D gene: TRBD2
clone size: once
CDR3 DNA: TGCGCCAGCAGCGCCAACCTAGCGGGGGGCACAGATACGCAGTATTTT
CDR3 protein: CASSANLAGGTDTQYF

J gene: TRBJ2-5
V gene: TRBV25-1
D gene: -
clone size: -
CDR3 DNA: TGTGCCAGCAGTGGTCACAGGGCCGGAGAGACCCAGTACTTC
CDR3 protein: CASSGHRAGETQYF

J gene: TRBJ2-7
V gene: TRBV4-2
D gene: -
clone size: -
CDR3 DNA: TGTGCCAGCAGCCAAGATACAGGTACACCCTACGAGCAGTACTTC
CDR3 protein: CASSQDTGTPYEQYF

J gene: TRBJ1-2
V gene: TRBV4-1
D gene: -
clone size: -
CDR3 DNA: TGCGCCAGCAGCCAAGTGGGACAAGCTAACTATGGCTACACCTTC
CDR3 protein: CASSQVGQANYGYTF

J gene: TRBJ2-7
V gene: TRBV20-1
D gene: -
clone size: once
CDR3 DNA: TGCAGTGCTGCTCTAAGTCACGAGCAGTACTTC
CDR3 protein: CSAALSHEQYF

J gene: TRBJ1-2
V gene: TRBV28
D gene: -
clone size: -
CDR3 DNA: TGTGCCAGCAGTTTCTTAGCTGAAGGGGTGAGGTATGGCTACACCTTC
CDR3 protein: CASSFLAEGVRYGYTF

J gene: TRBJ1-2
V gene: TRBV15
D gene: -
clone size: -
CDR3 DNA: TGTGCCACCAGCAGCGATTCCCTCGGGGTTGGCTACACCTTC
CDR3 protein: CATSSDSLGVGYTF

J gene: TRBJ2-3
V gene: TRBV27
D gene: -
clone size: -
CDR3 DNA: TGTGCCAGCAGTGTACATAACACAGATACGCAGTATTTT
CDR3 protein: CASSVHNTDTQYF

J gene: TRBJ1-4
V gene: TRBV5-1
D gene: -
clone size: -
CDR3 DNA: TGCGCCAGCAGCTTGTGGTCAGGGAATGAAAAACTGTTTTTT
CDR3 protein: CASSLWSGNEKLFF

J gene: TRBJ2-5
V gene: TRBV5-4
D gene: -
clone size: few
CDR3 DNA: TGTGCCAGCAGCTTTCACTGGGAGACCCAGTACTTC
CDR3 protein: CASSFHWETQYF

J gene: TRBJ1-1
V gene: TRBV9
D gene: -
clone size: -
CDR3 DNA: TGTGCCAGCAGCGTAGGTCAGGGGACCACTGAAGCTTTCTTT
CDR3 protein: CASSVGQGTTEAFF

J gene: TRBJ2-7
V gene: TRBV19
D gene: -
clone size: -
CDR3 DNA: TGTGCCAGTAGGGACACCTCCTACGAGCAGTACTTC
CDR3 protein: CASRDTSYEQYF

J gene: TRBJ1-4
V gene: TRBV6-1
D gene: TRBD1
clone size: -
CDR3 DNA: TGTGCCAGCAGGGCTATACGGACAGGGGAGGAAAAACTGTTTTTT
CDR3 protein: CASRAIRTGEEKLFF

J gene: TRBJ2-5
V gene: TRBV19
D gene: -
clone size: -
CDR3 DNA: TGTGCCAGTAGTATCGGAGCTCAGACCCAGTACTTC
CDR3 protein: CASSIGAQTQYF

J gene: TRBJ1-6
V gene: TRBV2
D gene: -
clone size: -
CDR3 DNA: TGTGCCAGCAGTGAAGTACAGAATTCACCCCTCCACTTT
CDR3 protein: CASSEVQNSPLHF

J gene: TRBJ2-3
V gene: TRBV15
D gene: TRBD2
clone size: -
CDR3 DNA: TGTGCCACCAGCAGAGTAGACGGCGGGGGGTGGGCAGATACGCAGTATTTT
CDR3 protein: CATSRVDGGGWADTQYF

J gene: TRBJ2-7
V gene: TRBV5-1
D gene: -
clone size: -
CDR3 DNA: TGCGCCAGCAGTACGGAGAGCTCCTACGAGCAGTACTTC
CDR3 protein: CASSTESSYEQYF

J gene: TRBJ2-3
V gene: TRBV27
D gene: TRBD2
clone size: few
CDR3 DNA: TGTGCCAGCAGTCCCTTGACTAGCGGGAGTGTTACAGATACGCAGTATTTT
CDR3 protein: CASSPLTSGSVTDTQYF

J gene: TRBJ2-5
V gene: TRBV5-1
D gene: TRBD1
clone size: -
CDR3 DNA: TGCGCCAGCAGCTTGACCCCAGTACAGGGGGCTGGAGAGACCCAGTACTTC
CDR3 protein: CASSLTPVQGAGETQYF